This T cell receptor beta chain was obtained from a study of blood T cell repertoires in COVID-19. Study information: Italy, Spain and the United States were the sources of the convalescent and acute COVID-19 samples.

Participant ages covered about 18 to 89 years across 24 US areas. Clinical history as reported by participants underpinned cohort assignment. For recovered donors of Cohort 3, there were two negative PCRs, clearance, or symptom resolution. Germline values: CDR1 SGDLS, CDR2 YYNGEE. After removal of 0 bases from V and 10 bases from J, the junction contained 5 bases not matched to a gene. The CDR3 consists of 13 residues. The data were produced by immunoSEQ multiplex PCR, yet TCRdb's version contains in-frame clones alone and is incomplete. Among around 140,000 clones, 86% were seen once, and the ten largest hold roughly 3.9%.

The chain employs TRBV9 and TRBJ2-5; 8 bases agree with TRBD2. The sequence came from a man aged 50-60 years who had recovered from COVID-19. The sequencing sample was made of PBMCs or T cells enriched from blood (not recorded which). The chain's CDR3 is CASSVDPGGDQYF. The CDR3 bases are TGTGCCAGCAGCGTAGACCCGGGAGGGGACCAGTACTTC.